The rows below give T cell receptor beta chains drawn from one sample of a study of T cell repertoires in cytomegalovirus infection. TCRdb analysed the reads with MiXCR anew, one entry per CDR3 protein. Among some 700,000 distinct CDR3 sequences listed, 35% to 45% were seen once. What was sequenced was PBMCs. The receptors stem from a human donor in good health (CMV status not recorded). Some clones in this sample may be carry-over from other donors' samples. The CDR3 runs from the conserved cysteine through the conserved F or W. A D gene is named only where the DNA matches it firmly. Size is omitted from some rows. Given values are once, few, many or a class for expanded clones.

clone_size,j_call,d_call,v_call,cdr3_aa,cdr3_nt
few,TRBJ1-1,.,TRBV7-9,CASSFEGHQAFF,TGTGCCAGCAGCTTTGAGGGCCATCAAGCTTTCTTT
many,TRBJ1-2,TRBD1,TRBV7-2,CASSTWTGGTGGYTF,TGTGCCAGCAGCACTTGGACAGGGGGCACGGGTGGCTACACCTTC
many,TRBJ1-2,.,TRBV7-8,CASSLAHGDYGYTF,TGTGCCAGCAGCTTAGCCCATGGGGACTATGGCTACACCTTC
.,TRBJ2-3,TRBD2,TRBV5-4,CASTSGGGATDTQYF,TGTGCCAGCACCTCGGGCGGGGGGGCCACAGATACGCAGTATTTT
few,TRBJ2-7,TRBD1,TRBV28,CASRPRTGGYEQYF,TGTGCCAGCAGGCCCCGGACAGGGGGCTACGAGCAGTACTTC
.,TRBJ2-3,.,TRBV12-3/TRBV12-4,CASSPGFTQYF,TGTGCCAGCAGTCCGGGGTTTACGCAGTATTTT
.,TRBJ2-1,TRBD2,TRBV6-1,CASHTELAAHNEQFF,TGTGCCAGCCACACGGAACTAGCGGCGCACAATGAGCAGTTCTTC
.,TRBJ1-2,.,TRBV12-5,CASGLVRRRLNYGYTF,TGTGCTAGTGGTTTGGTACGTCGCAGGCTGAACTATGGCTACACCTTC
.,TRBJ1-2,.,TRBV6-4,CASSVRATGIRGTDGYTF,TGTGCCAGCAGTGTAAGAGCTACGGGGATTAGGGGAACTGATGGCTACACCTTC
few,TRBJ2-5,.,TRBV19,CASSEGYETQYF,TGTGCCAGTAGTGAAGGGTATGAGACCCAGTACTTC
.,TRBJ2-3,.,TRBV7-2,CASSLALGGTQYF,TGTGCCAGCAGCTTAGCGCTAGGAGGTACGCAGTATTTT
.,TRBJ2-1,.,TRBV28,CASSLSGLALIEQFF,TGTGCCAGCAGTTTATCGGGCCTAGCACTGATTGAGCAGTTCTTC
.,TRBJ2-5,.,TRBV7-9,CASSLVLQGKETQYF,TGTGCCAGCAGCTTAGTTCTTCAGGGTAAAGAGACCCAGTACTTC
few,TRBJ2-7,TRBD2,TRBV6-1,CASSELAGGTYEQYF,TGTGCCAGCAGTGAGCTAGCGGGAGGGACCTACGAGCAGTACTTC
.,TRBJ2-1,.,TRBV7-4,CASSLRESSEQFF,TGTGCCAGCAGCTTACGGGAGTCGTCTGAGCAGTTCTTC
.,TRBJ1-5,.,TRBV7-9,CASSRPKYSNQPQHF,TGTGCCAGCAGCCGCCCCAAATATAGCAATCAGCCCCAGCATTTT
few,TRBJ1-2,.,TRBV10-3,CATRDTDDYGYTF,TGTGCCACTCGGGACACCGACGACTATGGCTACACCTTC
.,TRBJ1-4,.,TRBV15,CATSTSGRSNEKLFF,TGTGCCACCAGCACCTCGGGACGGAGTAATGAAAAACTGTTTTTT
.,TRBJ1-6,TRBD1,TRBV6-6,CASSYWDRGRDSPLHF,TGTGCCAGCAGTTACTGGGACAGGGGCCGAGATTCACCCCTCCACTTT
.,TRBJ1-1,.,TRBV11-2,CASSRLISEAFF,TGTGCCAGCAGCCGACTTATATCTGAAGCTTTCTTT
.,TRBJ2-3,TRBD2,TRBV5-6,CASSREGSTDTQYF,TGTGCCAGCAGCCGGGAGGGTAGCACAGATACGCAGTATTTT
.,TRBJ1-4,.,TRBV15,CATSTQGFVNEKLFF,TGTGCCACCAGCACCCAGGGGTTCGTTAATGAAAAACTGTTTTTT
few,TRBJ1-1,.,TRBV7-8,CASSFSMGGGLMRTEAFF,TGTGCCAGCAGTTTTAGCATGGGGGGGGGGCTTATGCGGACTGAAGCTTTCTTT
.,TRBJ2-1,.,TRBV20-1,CSASQTSRGNEQFF,TGCAGTGCTAGCCAAACTAGCAGGGGCAATGAGCAGTTCTTC
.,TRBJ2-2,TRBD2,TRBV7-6,CASIKNIGTSNTGELFF,TGTGCCAGCATCAAAAATATAGGGACTAGTAACACCGGGGAGCTGTTTTTT
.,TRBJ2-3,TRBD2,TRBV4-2,CASSQDALAEFTDTQYF,TGTGCCAGCAGCCAAGATGCCCTAGCGGAGTTCACAGATACGCAGTATTTT
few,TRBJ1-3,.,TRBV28,CASSYNRGNTIYF,TGTGCCAGCAGTTACAACAGAGGAAACACCATATATTTT
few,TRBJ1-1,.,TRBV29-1,CSVVGREFTEAFF,TGCAGCGTTGTAGGCAGGGAGTTCACTGAAGCTTTCTTT
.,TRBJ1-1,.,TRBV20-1,CSAPRLGGGTEAFF,TGCAGTGCTCCACGTTTGGGGGGCGGCACTGAAGCTTTCTTT
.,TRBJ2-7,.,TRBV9,CASSLDTPDEQYF,TGTGCCAGCAGCTTAGACACTCCCGACGAGCAGTACTTC
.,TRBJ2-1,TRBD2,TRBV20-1,CSAIGGGPIDRNEQFF,TGCAGTGCTATTGGGGGAGGGCCGATTGATCGCAATGAGCAGTTCTTC
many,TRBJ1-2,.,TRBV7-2,CASSPTAGYTF,TGTGCCAGCAGCCCAACAGCCGGCTACACCTTC
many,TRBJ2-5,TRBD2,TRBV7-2,CASSAPGLAGAKTQYF,TGTGCCAGCAGCGCCCCGGGACTAGCGGGGGCAAAGACCCAGTACTTC
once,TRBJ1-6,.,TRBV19,CSSTGVNKDPLHF,TGTTCCAGTACCGGGGTCAATAAGGACCCCCTCCACTTT
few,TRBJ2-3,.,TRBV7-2,CASSTRGSSADTQYF,TGTGCCAGCAGCACGCGGGGATCTAGCGCAGATACGCAGTATTTT
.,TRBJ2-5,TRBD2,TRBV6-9,CASSYPGLAGAEETQYF,TGTGCCAGCAGTTACCCGGGACTAGCGGGAGCGGAAGAGACCCAGTACTTC
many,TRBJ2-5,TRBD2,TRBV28,CASSPLAGGPETQYF,TGTGCCAGCAGTCCATTAGCGGGGGGGCCGGAGACCCAGTACTTC
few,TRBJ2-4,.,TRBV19,CASRRVIGSRQYF,TGTGCCAGTCGAAGAGTGATAGGGTCCCGTCAGTACTTC
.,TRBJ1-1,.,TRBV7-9,CASSPSGVTEAFF,TGTGCCAGCAGCCCCTCAGGGGTCACTGAAGCTTTCTTT
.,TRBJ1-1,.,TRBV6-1,CASSGTARQNTEAFF,TGTGCCAGCAGTGGAACCGCCAGGCAGAACACTGAAGCTTTCTTT
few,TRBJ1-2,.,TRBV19,CASSSDSTGGRGYTF,TGTGCCAGTAGTTCTGATTCGACAGGAGGAAGAGGGTACACCTTC
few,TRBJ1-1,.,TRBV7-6,CASSLVGGDSEAFF,TGTGCCAGCAGCTTAGTCGGGGGGGACTCTGAAGCTTTCTTT
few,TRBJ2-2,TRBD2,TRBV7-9,CASSPGLAGENTGELFF,TGTGCCAGCAGCCCGGGACTAGCGGGAGAGAACACCGGGGAGCTGTTTTTT
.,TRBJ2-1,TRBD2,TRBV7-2,CASSLDSGGSNEQFF,TGTGCCAGCAGCTTAGATAGCGGGGGTTCCAATGAGCAGTTCTTC
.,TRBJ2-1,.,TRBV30,CAWTDAYSSYNEQFF,TGTGCCTGGACCGACGCTTATTCCTCCTACAATGAGCAGTTCTTC
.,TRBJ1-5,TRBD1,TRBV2,CASSGTGFGKQPQHF,TGTGCCAGCAGTGGGACAGGGTTCGGGAAGCAGCCCCAGCATTTT
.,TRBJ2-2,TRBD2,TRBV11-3,CASSSQLAGVTGELFF,TGTGCCAGCAGCTCCCAATTAGCGGGGGTCACCGGGGAGCTGTTTTTT
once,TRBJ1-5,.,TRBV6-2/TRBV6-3,CASTDFPYQPQHF,TGTGCCAGCACCGATTTCCCGTATCAGCCCCAGCATTTT
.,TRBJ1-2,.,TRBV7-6,CASSDTGSAYGYTF,TGTGCCAGCAGCGATACAGGGTCAGCCTATGGCTACACCTTC
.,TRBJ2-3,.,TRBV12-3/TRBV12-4,CASRFDGRTDTQYF,TGTGCCAGCCGGTTTGACGGTCGCACAGATACGCAGTATTTT
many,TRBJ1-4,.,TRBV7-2,CASTLVAQGEGTNEKLFF,TGTGCCAGCACATTAGTGGCACAGGGAGAGGGAACTAATGAAAAACTGTTTTTT
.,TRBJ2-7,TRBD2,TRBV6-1,CASSELAATYEQYF,TGTGCCAGCAGTGAACTAGCGGCTACCTACGAGCAGTACTTC
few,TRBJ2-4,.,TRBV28,CASSSVGQWDIQYF,TGTGCCAGCAGTTCCGTCGGTCAATGGGACATTCAGTACTTC
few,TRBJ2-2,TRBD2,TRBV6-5,CASSYDGRARSGELFF,TGTGCCAGCAGTTACGACGGGAGGGCCCGGAGCGGGGAGCTGTTTTTT
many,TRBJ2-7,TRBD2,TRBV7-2,CASSLAASGRANF,TGTGCCAGCAGCTTGGCCGCTAGCGGAAGGGCTAACTTC
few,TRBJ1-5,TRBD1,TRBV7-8,CASSQTMGQGGNQPQHF,TGTGCCAGCAGCCAAACGATGGGACAGGGGGGCAATCAGCCCCAGCATTTT
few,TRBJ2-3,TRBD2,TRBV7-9,CASSYKRDYPDTQYF,TGTGCCAGCAGCTATAAGCGGGATTACCCAGATACGCAGTATTTT